This TCR beta chain was retrieved from a study of blood T cell repertoires in COVID-19 (dated by TCRdb to about 2020). Regarding the study in general: Samples from collaborators originated in the United States, Italy and Spain and spanned both the acute and convalescent phases of COVID-19. The material from the prospective study consisted of cDNA or gDNA derived from T cells, B-cell-depleted T cells, or PBMCs. Deeply sampled blood TCRbeta repertoires from subjects exposed to, actively infected with, or recovered from COVID-19 were included in the dataset. A freely available public database, intended as a resource for researchers studying the immune response to SARS-CoV-2, is where the repertoires were released. Samples were obtained from the ongoing ImmuneRACE study (first 160 participants) and from about 1,300 subjects provided by 6 global collaborators. A de-identified subject ID, COVID-19 status, age in years and sex were almost always included in the sample metadata. Where available, HLA class I and class II types were obtained from metadata supplied by the sample provider rather than from assay-based typing. Here is what the overall study found, with its caveats: How much clinical and demographic metadata was included differed by source and by participant, and the metadata was provided uncurated.

Of note for this clone: Its antigen is still unknown. Qualities for individual bases were not recorded, and no much larger clone is one base off.

Each collaborating institution followed its own protocols to collect whole blood in K2EDTA tubes. For TCRbeta analysis, collaborators shipped samples in one of three forms: frozen whole blood, isolated PBMCs, or DNA extracted from either of those sample types. TCRbeta CDR3 regions were amplified from genomic DNA by means of the immunoSEQ Assay, a bias-controlled multiplex PCR. As for the original processing: The number of nucleated cells in each sample was estimated by amplification of reference gene primers within the assay. To quantify the absolute abundance of each unique TCRbeta CDR3 rearrangement, sequence reads were collapsed and filtered. For each sample, productive Simpson clonality was calculated by taking the square root of Simpson's diversity index across productive rearrangements. The table comes from immuneACCESS by way of TCRdb, which keeps in-frame sequences with V and J called. Part of the clones is missing from these tables; in studies checked, under half for an unresolved V gene and the rest for unknown reasons. The D gene and trimming were derived from the DNA, and the V and J assignments and clone size from that table. For this sample there are about 54,000 clones; 90% appear just once. Jointly, the top ten make up around 8.3% of the sample.

The CDR3 has 15 amino acids, counting the end cysteine and phenylalanine. The read is trimmed to its CDR3 DNA, 45 bases read in frame from base 1. Here V drops 4 bases and J drops 3 bases, and the junction holds 6 bases not matched to any gene. In the germline V gene (reference sequence), CDR1 corresponds to LNHDA and CDR2 to SQIVND. The chain couples TRBV19 to TRBJ1-2, with TRBD1 identical over 9 junction bases. The source of this sequence is a woman in her 40s with active COVID-19. The sequenced material came from peripheral blood. The nucleotide sequence is given as TGTGCCAGTAGTACCAGGACAGGGGTGCACTATGGCTACACCTTC. It specifies CASSTRTGVHYGYTF.